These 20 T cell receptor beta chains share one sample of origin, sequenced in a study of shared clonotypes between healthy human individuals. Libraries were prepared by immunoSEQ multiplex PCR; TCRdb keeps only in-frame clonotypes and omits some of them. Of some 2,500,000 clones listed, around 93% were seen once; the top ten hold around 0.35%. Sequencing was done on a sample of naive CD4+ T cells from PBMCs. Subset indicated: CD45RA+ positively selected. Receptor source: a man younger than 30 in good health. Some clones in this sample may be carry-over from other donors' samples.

The CDR3 DNA follows: TGTGCCAGCAGTCCGTGGGGGACAAATCAGCCCCAGCATTTT. It encodes CASSPWGTNQPQHF. This chain connects TRBV7-2 to TRBJ1-5; perhaps TRBD1 as D (6 bases). This CDR3 has 14 amino acids. Germline V gene data show CDR1 as SGHTA and CDR2 as FQGNSA. Trimming left V 6 bases short and J 4 bases short, with 13 bases between.

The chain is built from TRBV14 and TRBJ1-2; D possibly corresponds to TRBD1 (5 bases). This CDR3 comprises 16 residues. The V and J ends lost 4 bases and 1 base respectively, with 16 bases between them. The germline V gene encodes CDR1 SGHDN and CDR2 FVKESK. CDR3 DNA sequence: TGTGCCAGCAGCCCCGTACCTAACAGGATTAACTATGGCTACACCTTC. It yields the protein CASSPVPNRINYGYTF.

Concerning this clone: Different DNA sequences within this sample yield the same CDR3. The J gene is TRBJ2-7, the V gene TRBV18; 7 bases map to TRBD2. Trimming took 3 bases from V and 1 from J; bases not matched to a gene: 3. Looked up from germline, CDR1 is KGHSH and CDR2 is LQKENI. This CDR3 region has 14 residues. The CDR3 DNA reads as TGTGCCAGCTCACCCCTAGCGGTTTCCTACGAGCAGTACTTC. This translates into CASSPLAVSYEQYF.

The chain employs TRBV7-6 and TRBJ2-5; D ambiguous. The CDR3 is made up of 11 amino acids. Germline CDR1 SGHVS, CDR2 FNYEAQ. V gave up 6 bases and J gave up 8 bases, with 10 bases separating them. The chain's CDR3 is CASSRVGTQYF. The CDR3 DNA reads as TGTGCCAGCAGTCGGGTCGGAACCCAGTACTTC.

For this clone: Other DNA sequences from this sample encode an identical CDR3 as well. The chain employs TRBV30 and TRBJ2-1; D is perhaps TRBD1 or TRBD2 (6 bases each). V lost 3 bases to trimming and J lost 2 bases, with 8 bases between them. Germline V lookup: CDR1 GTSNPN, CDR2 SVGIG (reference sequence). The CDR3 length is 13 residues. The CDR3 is CAWSRGPYNEQFF. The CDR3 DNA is TGTGCCTGGAGCCGGGGGCCCTACAATGAGCAGTTCTTC.

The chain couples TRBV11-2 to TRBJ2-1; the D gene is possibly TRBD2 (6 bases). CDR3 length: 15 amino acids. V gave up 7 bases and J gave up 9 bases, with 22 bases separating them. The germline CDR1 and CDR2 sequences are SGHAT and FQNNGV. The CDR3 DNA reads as TGTGCCAGCACCTGGCGGGGCGGTATACCTGGTGAGCAGTTCTTC. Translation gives CASTWRGGIPGEQFF.

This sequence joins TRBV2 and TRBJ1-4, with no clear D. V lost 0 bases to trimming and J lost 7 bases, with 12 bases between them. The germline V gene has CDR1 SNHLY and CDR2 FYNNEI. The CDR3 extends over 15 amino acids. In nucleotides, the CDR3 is TGTGCCAGCAGTGAAGCGCTTGGGGTTGTTGAAAAACTGTTTTTT. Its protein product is CASSEALGVVEKLFF.

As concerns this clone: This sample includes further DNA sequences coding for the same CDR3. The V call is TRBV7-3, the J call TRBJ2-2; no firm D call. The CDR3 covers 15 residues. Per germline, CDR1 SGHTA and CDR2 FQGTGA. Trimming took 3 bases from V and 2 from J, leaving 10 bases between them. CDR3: CASSLQRENTGELFF. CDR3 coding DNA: TGTGCCAGCAGCTTGCAAAGGGAAAACACCGGGGAGCTGTTTTTT.

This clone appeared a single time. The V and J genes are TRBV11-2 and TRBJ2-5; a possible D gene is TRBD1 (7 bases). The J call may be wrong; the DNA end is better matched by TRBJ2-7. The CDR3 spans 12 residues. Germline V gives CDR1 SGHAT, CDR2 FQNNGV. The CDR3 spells CASSLRGVEQYF. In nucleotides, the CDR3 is TGTGCCAGCAGCCTCAGGGGGGTCGAGCAGTACTTC.

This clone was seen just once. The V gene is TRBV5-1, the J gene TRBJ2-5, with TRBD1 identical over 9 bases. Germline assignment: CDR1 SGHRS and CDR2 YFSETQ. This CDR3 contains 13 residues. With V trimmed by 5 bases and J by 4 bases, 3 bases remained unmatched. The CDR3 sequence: CASRGDRVETQYF. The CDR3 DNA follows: TGCGCCAGCAGGGGGGACAGGGTAGAGACCCAGTACTTC.

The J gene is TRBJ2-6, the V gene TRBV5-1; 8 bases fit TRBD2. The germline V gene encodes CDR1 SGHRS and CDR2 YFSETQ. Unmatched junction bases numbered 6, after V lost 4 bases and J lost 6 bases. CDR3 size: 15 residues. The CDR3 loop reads CASSPGRGKANVLTF. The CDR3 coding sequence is TGCGCCAGCAGCCCCGGGAGGGGAAAGGCCAACGTCCTGACTTTC.

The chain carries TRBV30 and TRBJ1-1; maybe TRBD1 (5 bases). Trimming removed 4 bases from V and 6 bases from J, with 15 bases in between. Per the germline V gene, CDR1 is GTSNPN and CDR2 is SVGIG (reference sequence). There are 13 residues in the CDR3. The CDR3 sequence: CAWNRAVGAEAFF. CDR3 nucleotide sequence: TGTGCCTGGAATCGGGCCGTGGGGGCTGAAGCTTTCTTT.

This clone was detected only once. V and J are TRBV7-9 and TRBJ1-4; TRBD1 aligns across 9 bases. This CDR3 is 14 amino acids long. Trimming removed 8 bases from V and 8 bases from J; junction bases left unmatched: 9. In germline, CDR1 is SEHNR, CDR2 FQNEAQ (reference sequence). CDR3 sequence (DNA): TGTGCCAGCGATATAACCGACAGGGGGGAAAAACTGTTTTTT. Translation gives CASDITDRGEKLFF.

CDR3: CASSLRDPGQGAYEQYF. Here the CDR3 DNA reads TGCGCCAGCAGCTTGCGGGATCCGGGACAGGGGGCCTACGAGCAGTACTTC. The genes are TRBV5-1 and TRBJ2-7, with 11 bases fitting TRBD1. Germline V lookup: CDR1 SGHRS, CDR2 YFSETQ. The CDR3 is 17 residues long. V was clipped by 1 base and J by 2 bases; unmatched bases: 8.

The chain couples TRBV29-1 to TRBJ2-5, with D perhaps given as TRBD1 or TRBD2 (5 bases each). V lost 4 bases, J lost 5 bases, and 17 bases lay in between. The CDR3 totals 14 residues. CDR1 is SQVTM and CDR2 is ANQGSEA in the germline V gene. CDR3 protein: CSVARDGSDETQYF. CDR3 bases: TGCAGCGTTGCCCGGGACGGTAGCGACGAGACCCAGTACTTC.

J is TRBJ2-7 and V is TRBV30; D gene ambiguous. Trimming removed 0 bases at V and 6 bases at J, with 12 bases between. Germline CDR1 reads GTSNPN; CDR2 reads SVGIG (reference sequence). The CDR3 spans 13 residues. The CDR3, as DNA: TGTGCCTGGAGTGTGGCGACGACCAGCGAGCAGTACTTC. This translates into CAWSVATTSEQYF. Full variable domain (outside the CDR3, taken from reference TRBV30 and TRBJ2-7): SQTIHQWPATLVQPVGSPLSLECTVEGTSNPNLYWYRQAAGRGLQLLFYSVGIGQISSEVPQNLSASRPQDRQFILSSKKLLLSDSGFYLCAWSVATTSEQYFGPGTRLTVT.

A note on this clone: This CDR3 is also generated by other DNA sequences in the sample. The CDR3 sequence is CASSLGQVYEQYF. CDR3 nucleotide sequence: TGTGCCAGCAGCTTAGGTCAAGTCTACGAGCAGTACTTC. The chain has TRBV7-9 and TRBJ2-7; D call uncertain. This CDR3 comprises 13 residues. Germline CDR1 SEHNR, CDR2 FQNEAQ (reference sequence). V lost 1 base to trimming and J lost 3 bases, with 7 bases between them.

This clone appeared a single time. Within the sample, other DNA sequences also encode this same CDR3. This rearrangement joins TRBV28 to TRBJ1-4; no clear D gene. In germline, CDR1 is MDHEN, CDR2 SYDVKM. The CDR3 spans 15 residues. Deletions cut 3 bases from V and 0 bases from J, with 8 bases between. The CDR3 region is CASSFPGATNEKLFF. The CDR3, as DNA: TGTGCCAGCAGTTTCCCCGGGGCAACTAATGAAAAACTGTTTTTT.

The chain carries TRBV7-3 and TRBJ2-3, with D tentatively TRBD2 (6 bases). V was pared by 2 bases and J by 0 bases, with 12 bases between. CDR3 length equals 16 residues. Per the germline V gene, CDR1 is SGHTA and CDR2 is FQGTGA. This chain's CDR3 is CASSLRGLPSTDTQYF. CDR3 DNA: TGTGCCAGCAGCTTACGGGGACTCCCCAGCACAGATACGCAGTATTTT.

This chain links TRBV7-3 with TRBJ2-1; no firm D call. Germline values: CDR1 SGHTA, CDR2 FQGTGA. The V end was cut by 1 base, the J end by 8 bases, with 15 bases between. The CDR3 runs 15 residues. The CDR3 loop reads CASSLMGSTDDEQFF. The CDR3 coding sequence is TGTGCCAGCAGCTTAATGGGATCCACGGATGATGAGCAGTTCTTC. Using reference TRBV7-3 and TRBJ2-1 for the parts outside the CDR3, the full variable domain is GAGVSQTPSNKVTEKGKYVELRCDPISGHTALYWYRQSLGQGPEFLIYFQGTGAADDSGLPNDRFFAVRPEGSVSTLKIQRTERGDSAVYLCASSLMGSTDDEQFFGPGTRLTVL.